This T cell receptor (beta chain) was retrieved from a study of T cells in Graves' hyperthyroidism and ophthalmopathy. Regions amplified from RNA transcripts were the TCR beta CDR3 regions. The TCR CDR3 first-round RT-PCR relied on the HTBI primer set. MiXCR, run by TCRdb on the multiplex PCR reads, gives a single entry per CDR3 protein. The sample lists fewer than 700,000 distinct CDR3 sequences, about a sixth seen once, with around 17% in the top ten. The CDR3 extends over 13 amino acids. The junction had 7 bases not matched to a gene; V was cut back by 5 bases and J by 10 bases. Germline-derived CDR1 and CDR2 are MNHNS and SASEGT. This clonotype occurred a few times. For ophthalmopathy patients, the Clinical Activity Score was at least 3 and the NOSPECS grade at least 4; duration was under 3 months.

The source material was blood. The chain uses TRBV6-1 and TRBJ2-1, with 8 bases fitting TRBD1. This receptor was taken from a woman between 18 and 29 years old with Graves' ophthalmopathy. The CDR3 DNA reads TGTGCCAGCAGTCGGGACAGGCCCGACGAGCAGTTCTTC. It is translated as CASSRDRPDEQFF.